One and the same sample provided the 5 T cell receptor beta chains below, sequenced in a study of T cell changes during pregnancy in multiple sclerosis. The repertoire was sequenced with immunoSEQ multiplex PCR; TCRdb's copy has only in-frame clones and lacks some. Of 56,000 or so clones listed, just over 90% are singletons. Sample: peripheral blood, taken in the first trimester of pregnancy. The receptors stem from a female donor in good health, enrolled as a control in a pregnancy study.

V usage is TRBV5-4 and J usage is TRBJ2-3, with 7 nucleotides matching TRBD1. J was trimmed by 7 bases and V by 1 base; bases with no gene match: 9. The CDR3 runs to 15 residues. CDR1 and CDR2 (germline): SGHNT, YYREEE (reference sequence). The CDR3 DNA follows: TGTGCCAGCAGCTTGCCCGGGACAGCCCTGAATACGCAGTATTTT. Its protein is CASSLPGTALNTQYF. The full variable domain, completed using reference TRBV5-4 and TRBJ2-3, is ETGVTQSPTHLIKTRGQQVTLRCSSQSGHNTVSWYQQALGQGPQFIFQYYREEENGRGNFPPRFSGLQFPNYSSELNVNALELDDSALYLCASSLPGTALNTQYFGPGTRLTVL.

The V call is TRBV5-4, the J call TRBJ2-2; 11 nucleotides line up with TRBD2. Germline loops: CDR1 SGHNT, CDR2 YYREEE (reference sequence). This CDR3 is built from 16 residues. The V and J ends lost 4 bases and 1 base, in that order; junction bases with no gene match: 3. The DNA for the CDR3 is TGTGCCAGCAGCGCTACTAGCGGGAGGAACACCGGGGAGCTGTTTTTT. It specifies CASSATSGRNTGELFF.

Worth noting for this clone: The junction departs from the called germline gene at one end, perhaps through a read error. J is TRBJ1-6 and V is TRBV2; possibly TRBD1 for D (5 bases). This CDR3 contains 12 residues. CDR1 SNHLY and CDR2 FYNNEI come from the germline V gene. The CDR3 protein is CASSLIAGFRAF. CDR3 sequence (DNA): TGTGCCAGCAGTCTCATCGCAGGGTTCCGCGCCTTT.

J is TRBJ2-3 and V is TRBV6-4, with 8 nucleotides matching TRBD2. V lost 8 bases to trimming and J lost 3 bases; unmatched junction nucleotides: 7. The CDR3 contains 14 residues. Germline V gene lookup returns CDR1 MRHNA and CDR2 SNTAGT. The CDR3 sequence is CASGSVAGTDTQYF. CDR3 nucleotide sequence: TGTGCCAGCGGTTCTGTAGCGGGGACAGATACGCAGTATTTT.

The V gene is TRBV5-5, the J gene TRBJ2-3; D call uncertain. CDR1 SGHKS and CDR2 YYEKEE come from the germline V gene (reference sequence). V shed 4 bases and J shed 4 bases, with 4 bases lying between them. This CDR3 comprises 11 residues. CDR3 in amino acids: CASSQSDTQYF. CDR3 DNA sequence: TGTGCCAGCAGCCAGTCAGATACGCAGTATTTT.